A single sample is the source of the 3 T cell receptor beta chains below, sequenced in a study of OX40 agonist ivuxolimab in advanced cancers. The library was built by means of the immunoSEQ multiplex PCR assay. Imported from immuneACCESS, the table was reduced by TCRdb to in-frame sequences with V and J called. These copies leave out some clones; in studies compared against another copy, an unresolved V gene accounts for under half, and the cause of the remainder is not known. This sample has 50,000 to 75,000 clones in its table, and approximately 90% of those were observed once. Jointly, the top ten make up roughly 1.8% of the sample. Sequencing used CD4+ or CD8+ T cells sorted from blood, obtained in a trial of the OX40 agonist ivuxolimab. These receptors originate from an adult with an advanced solid tumor such as melanoma, head and neck, liver or kidney cancer.

The CDR3 protein is CASSKHATNEKLFF. CDR3 DNA: TGTGCCAGCAGTAAACATGCAACTAATGAAAAACTGTTTTTT. The chain joins TRBV7-6 to TRBJ1-4; D remains unclear. This CDR3 comprises 14 residues. Looked up from germline, CDR1 is SGHVS and CDR2 is FNYEAQ. V lost 6 bases, J lost 0 bases, and 8 bases lay in between.

In nucleotides, the CDR3 is TGTGCCAGCAGCCTGACAGGGGGCTACACAGATACGCAGTATTTT. This translates into CASSLTGGYTDTQYF. The chain employs TRBV11-3 and TRBJ2-3, with 10 positions matching TRBD1. Losses at the gene ends were 5 bases for V and 2 bases for J; bases not matched to a gene: 4. Germline CDR1 reads SGHNT; CDR2 reads YENEEA. The CDR3 has 15 amino acids. Looking up the rest from reference TRBV11-3 and TRBJ2-3 gives the full variable domain: EAGVVQSPRYKIIEKKQPVAFWCNPISGHNTLYWYLQNLGQGPELLIRYENEEAVDDSQLPKDRFSAERLKGVDSTLKIQPAELGDSAVYLCASSLTGGYTDTQYFGPGTRLTVL.

This clone was seen only a few times. The chain has TRBV28 and TRBJ1-1; 10 bases map to TRBD1. V lost 1 base, J lost 4 bases, and 6 bases stayed unmatched. In germline, CDR1 is MDHEN, CDR2 SYDVKM. The CDR3 is 16 residues long. The CDR3 is CASSLSDRGLGTEAFF. The CDR3 DNA reads as TGTGCCAGCAGTTTATCGGACAGGGGGTTGGGCACTGAAGCTTTCTTT.